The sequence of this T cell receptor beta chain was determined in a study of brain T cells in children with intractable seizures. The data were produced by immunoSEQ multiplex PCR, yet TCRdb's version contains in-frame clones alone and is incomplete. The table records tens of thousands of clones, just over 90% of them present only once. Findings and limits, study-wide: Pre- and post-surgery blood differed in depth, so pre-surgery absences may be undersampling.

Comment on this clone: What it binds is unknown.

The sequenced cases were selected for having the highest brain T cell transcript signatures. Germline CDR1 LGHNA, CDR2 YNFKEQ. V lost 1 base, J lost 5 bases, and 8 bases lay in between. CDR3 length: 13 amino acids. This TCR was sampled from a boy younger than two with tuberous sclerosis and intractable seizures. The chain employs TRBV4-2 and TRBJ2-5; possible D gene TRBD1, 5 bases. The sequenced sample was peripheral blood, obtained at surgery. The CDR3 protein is CASSQGQGETQYF. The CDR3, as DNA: TGTGCCAGCAGCCAAGGTCAGGGTGAGACCCAGTACTTC.